Following are 3 T cell receptor beta chains from one sample sequenced in a study of T cells after somatic rescue of genetic block. The data were produced by immunoSEQ multiplex PCR, yet TCRdb's version contains in-frame clones alone and is incomplete. The data contain tens of thousands of clones, around 90% of them singletons. The sequenced material came from peripheral blood mononuclear cells (PBMCs). These receptors were taken from a man under 40.

The rearrangement joins TRBV19 to TRBJ1-5; D is ambiguous. Between the trimmed V and J ends, which lost 1 base and 0 bases, there was a span of 4 bases. This CDR3 is built from 14 residues. Germline V gene sequence: CDR1 LNHDA, CDR2 SQIVND (reference sequence). The CDR3 reads CASSIGGSNQPQHF. CDR3 sequence (DNA): TGTGCCAGTAGTATAGGGGGTAGCAATCAGCCCCAGCATTTT. The full variable domain, rest sourced from reference TRBV19 and TRBJ1-5, is DGGITQSPKYLFRKEGQNVTLSCEQNLNHDAMYWYRQDPGQGLRLIYYSQIVNDFQKGDIAEGYSVSREKKESFPLTVTSAQKNPTAFYLCASSIGGSNQPQHFGDGTRLSIL.

The chain recombines TRBV5-1 with TRBJ1-3, with TRBD1 identical over 7 bases. The CDR3 totals 14 residues. Per the germline V gene, CDR1 is SGHRS and CDR2 is YFSETQ. The ends lost 0 bases at V and 4 bases at J; junction bases unmatched: 1. The CDR3 region is CASSLGQGGNTIYF. The CDR3 nucleotides are TGCGCCAGCAGCTTGGGACAGGGAGGAAACACCATATATTTT.

This sequence joins TRBV28 and TRBJ2-1; 10 bases are a match to TRBD2. CDR1 is MDHEN, CDR2 SYDVKM, per germline. The CDR3 loop spans 13 amino acids. V lost 5 bases and J lost 7; bases outside the gene matches: 2. The CDR3 bases are TGTGCCAGCAGTCGAGCGGGGGGGAATGAGCAGTTCTTC. The encoded protein is CASSRAGGNEQFF.